The subject of this entry is one TCR beta chain. These data belong to a study of T cell repertoires in cytomegalovirus infection. In germline, CDR1 is MGHRA, CDR2 YSYEKL. The CDR3 extends over 15 amino acids. V lost 1 base to trimming and J lost 6 bases, with 15 bases between them. MiXCR was run by TCRdb on the reads, yielding one entry per CDR3 protein. The sample comprises approximately 750,000 distinct CDR3 sequences, 35% to 45% of which are singletons, and about 2.8% rests with the top ten. The origin of this receptor is a human donor in good health (CMV status not recorded). Some clones in this sample may be carry-over from other donors' samples. The specimen sequenced was PBMCs. This chain uses TRBV4-1 with TRBJ1-2; D gene unclear. Here the CDR3 reads CASSQVPLRRNGYTF. The CDR3 nucleotides read TGCGCCAGCAGCCAAGTCCCACTAAGGCGTAATGGCTACACCTTC.